This passage covers 10 T cell receptor beta chains from one sample sequenced in a study of blood T cell repertoires in COVID-19. The table came from immunoSEQ multiplex PCR; TCRdb's copy has only in-frame clones and leaves some out. The profile shows over 250,000 clones, approximately 90% of them singletons. The source material was PBMCs or T cells enriched from blood (not recorded which). Receptors were obtained from a woman in her late teens or twenties who had recovered from COVID-19.

The chain couples TRBV5-1 to TRBJ2-7; D not resolved. Germline CDR1 and CDR2: SGHRS and YFSETQ. V lost 0 bases to trimming and J lost 6 bases, with 13 bases between them. The CDR3 spans 14 residues. This chain's CDR3 is CASSLGLRGVEQYF. In nucleotides, the CDR3 is TGCGCCAGCAGCTTGGGGTTACGCGGAGTCGAGCAGTACTTC.

This chain joins TRBV27 and TRBJ1-3; 8 nucleotides align to TRBD1. V was clipped by 2 bases and J by 3 bases; unmatched bases: 12. The CDR3 sequence is 18 residues long. Germline values: CDR1 MNHEY, CDR2 SMNVEV (reference sequence). For the CDR3, the DNA is TGTGCCAGCAGTTTACGAGGCCAGGGGGCAAACTATGGAAACACCATATATTTT. Amino acids: CASSLRGQGANYGNTIYF.

This chain uses TRBV6-2 or TRBV6-3 with TRBJ2-2, with 8 bases fitting TRBD2. CDR1 MNHEY and CDR2 SVGEGT come from the germline V gene. V gave up 6 bases and J gave up 2 bases; unmatched junction bases: 5. The CDR3 extends over 15 amino acids. The CDR3 loop reads CASSRAGVNTGELFF. In DNA form, the CDR3 reads TGTGCCAGCAGCAGAGCGGGGGTTAACACCGGGGAGCTGTTTTTT.

The rearrangement joins TRBV4-1 to TRBJ2-7; a possible D gene is TRBD1 (6 bases). Germline CDR1 is MGHRA and CDR2 is YSYEKL. V lost 2 bases to trimming and J lost 4 bases, with 9 bases between them. The CDR3 is made up of 13 amino acids. The CDR3 DNA follows: TGCGCCAGCAGCCAAAATAGGGGGTACGAGCAGTACTTC. It translates to CASSQNRGYEQYF.

The rearrangement joins TRBV18 to TRBJ2-7; 10 bases agree with TRBD1. Unmatched junction bases numbered 5, after V lost 0 bases and J lost 6 bases. The CDR3 is 15 amino acids. CDR1 and CDR2 from the germline V gene are KGHSH and LQKENI. The CDR3 DNA reads as TGTGCCAGCTCACCACCGGAGACAGGGGGCTTCGAGCAGTACTTC. Its translation is CASSPPETGGFEQYF.

The J gene is TRBJ2-1, the V gene TRBV7-9; 12 nucleotides match TRBD2. Trimming removed 3 bases from V and 5 bases from J; junction bases left unmatched: 5. Germline CDR1 SEHNR, CDR2 FQNEAQ (reference sequence). CDR3 length: 16 amino acids. CDR3 nucleotide sequence: TGTGCCAGCAGCTTTCAGACTAGCGGGGGAAACAATGAGCAGTTCTTC. Protein: CASSFQTSGGNNEQFF. Supplemented by reference TRBV7-9 and TRBJ2-1, the full variable domain reads DTGVSQNPRHKITKRGQNVTFRCDPISEHNRLYWYRQTLGQGPEFLTYFQNEAQLEKSRLLSDRFSAERPKGSFSTLEIQRTEQGDSAMYLCASSFQTSGGNNEQFFGPGTRLTVL.

V is TRBV27 and J is TRBJ2-2; D may be TRBD2 (6 bases). The germline CDR1 and CDR2 sequences are MNHEY and SMNVEV (reference sequence). This CDR3 contains 16 residues. V lost 2 bases and J lost 2, with 12 bases in between. CDR3 residues: CASSLAPGLNTGELFF. The CDR3 DNA sequence: TGTGCCAGCAGTTTAGCCCCGGGACTTAACACCGGGGAGCTGTTTTTT.

The V call is TRBV4-1, the J call TRBJ2-1; perhaps TRBD1 as D (5 bases). Germline CDR1 MGHRA, CDR2 YSYEKL. This CDR3 is built from 14 residues. V was shortened by 1 base and J by 7 bases, with 11 bases between the two germline ends. The CDR3 loop is CASSQVGPANEQFF. The DNA of the CDR3 is TGCGCCAGCAGCCAAGTGGGGCCAGCTAATGAGCAGTTCTTC.

The rearrangement uses TRBV7-8 and TRBJ2-7, with D possibly being TRBD2 (6 bases). Per germline, CDR1 SGHVS and CDR2 FQNEAQ. The CDR3 sequence is 14 residues long. Trimming removed 9 bases at V and 0 bases at J, with 15 bases between. The CDR3 protein is CASTGPGDSYEQYF. CDR3 coding DNA: TGTGCCAGTACAGGCCCGGGGGACTCCTACGAGCAGTACTTC.

The V gene is TRBV5-6, the J gene TRBJ2-3, with a possible D match to TRBD2 (6 bases). The CDR3 covers 15 residues. CDR1 is SGHDT, CDR2 YYEEEE, per germline. V was shortened by 4 bases and J by 5 bases, with 17 bases between the two germline ends. The DNA for the CDR3 is TGTGCCAGCAGCATCCTCGCGGCGGGGCTAGATACGCAGTATTTT. Translated: CASSILAAGLDTQYF.